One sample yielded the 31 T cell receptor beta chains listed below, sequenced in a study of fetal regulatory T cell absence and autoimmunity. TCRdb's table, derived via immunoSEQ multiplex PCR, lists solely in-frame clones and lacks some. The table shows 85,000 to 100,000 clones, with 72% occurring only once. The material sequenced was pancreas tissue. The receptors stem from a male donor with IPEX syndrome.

Here the CDR3 reads CASSYSHGSETQYF. CDR3 DNA: TGTGCCAGCAGTTACTCTCACGGGTCGGAGACCCAGTACTTC. This chain links TRBV6-5 with TRBJ2-5; D is uncertain. Trimming left V 0 bases short and J 5 bases short, with 10 bases between. The CDR3 is 14 residues long. CDR1 and CDR2 from the germline V gene are MNHEY and SVGAGI.

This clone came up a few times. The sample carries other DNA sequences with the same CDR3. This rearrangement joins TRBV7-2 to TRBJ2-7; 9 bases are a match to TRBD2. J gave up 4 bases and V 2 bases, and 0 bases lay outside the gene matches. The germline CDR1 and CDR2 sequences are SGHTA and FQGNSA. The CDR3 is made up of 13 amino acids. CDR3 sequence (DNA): TGTGCCAGCAGCTTACTAGCGGGGTACGAGCAGTACTTC. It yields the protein CASSLLAGYEQYF. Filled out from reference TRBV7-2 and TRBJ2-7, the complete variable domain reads GAGVSQSPSNKVTEKGKDVELRCDPISGHTALYWYRQSLGQGLEFLIYFQGNSAPDKSGLPSDRFSAERTGGSVSTLTIQRTQQEDSAVYLCASSLLAGYEQYFGPGTRLTVT.

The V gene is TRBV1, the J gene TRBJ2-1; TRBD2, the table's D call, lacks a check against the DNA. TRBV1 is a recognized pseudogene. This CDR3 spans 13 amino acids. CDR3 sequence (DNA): TGCACCAGCAGCCACCCCGGGACTAGGGACCAGTTCTTC. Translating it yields CTSSHPGTRDQFF.

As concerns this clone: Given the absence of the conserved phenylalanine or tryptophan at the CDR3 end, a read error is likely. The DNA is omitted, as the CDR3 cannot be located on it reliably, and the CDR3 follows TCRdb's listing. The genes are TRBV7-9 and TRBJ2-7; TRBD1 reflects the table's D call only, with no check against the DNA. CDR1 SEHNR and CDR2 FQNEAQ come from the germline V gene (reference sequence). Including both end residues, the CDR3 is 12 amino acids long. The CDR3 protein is CASSDPWGQGAL.

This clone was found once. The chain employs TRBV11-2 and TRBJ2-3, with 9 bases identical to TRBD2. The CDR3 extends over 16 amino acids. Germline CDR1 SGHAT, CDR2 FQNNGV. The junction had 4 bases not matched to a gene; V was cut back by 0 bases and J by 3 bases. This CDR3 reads CASSLDGGRGTDTQYF. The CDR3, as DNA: TGTGCCAGCAGCTTAGATGGCGGGAGGGGAACAGATACGCAGTATTTT.

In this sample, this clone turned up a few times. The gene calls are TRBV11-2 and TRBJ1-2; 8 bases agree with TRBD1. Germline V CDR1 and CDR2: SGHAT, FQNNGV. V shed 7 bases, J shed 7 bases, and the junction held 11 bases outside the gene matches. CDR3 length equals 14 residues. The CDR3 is CASTGIGQGSGYTF. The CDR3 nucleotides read TGTGCCAGCACGGGAATCGGACAGGGATCTGGCTACACCTTC.

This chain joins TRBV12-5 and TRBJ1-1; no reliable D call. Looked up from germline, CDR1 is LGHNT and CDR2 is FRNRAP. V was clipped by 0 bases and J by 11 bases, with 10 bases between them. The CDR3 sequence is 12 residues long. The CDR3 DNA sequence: TGTGCTAGTGGTTTGGTACCACTATACGCTTTCTTT. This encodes CASGLVPLYAFF.

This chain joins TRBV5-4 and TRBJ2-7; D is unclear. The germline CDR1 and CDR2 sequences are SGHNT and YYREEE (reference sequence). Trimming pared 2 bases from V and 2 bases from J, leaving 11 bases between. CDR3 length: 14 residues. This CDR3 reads CASSFENGPYEQYF. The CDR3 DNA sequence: TGTGCCAGCAGCTTCGAAAACGGACCCTACGAGCAGTACTTC.

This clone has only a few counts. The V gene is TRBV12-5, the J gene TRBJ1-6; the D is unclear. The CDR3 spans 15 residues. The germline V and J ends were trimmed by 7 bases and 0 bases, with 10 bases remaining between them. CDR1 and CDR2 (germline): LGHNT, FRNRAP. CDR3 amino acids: CASATVSSYNSPLHF. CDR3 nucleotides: TGTGCTAGTGCGACGGTGAGCTCCTATAATTCACCCCTCCACTTT.

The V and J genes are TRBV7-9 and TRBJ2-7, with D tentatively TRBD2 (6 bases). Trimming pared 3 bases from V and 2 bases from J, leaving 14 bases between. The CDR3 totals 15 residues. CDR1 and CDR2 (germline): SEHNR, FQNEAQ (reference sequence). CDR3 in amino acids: CASSFSTGETYEQYF. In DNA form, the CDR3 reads TGTGCCAGCAGCTTCTCTACGGGGGAAACCTACGAGCAGTACTTC.

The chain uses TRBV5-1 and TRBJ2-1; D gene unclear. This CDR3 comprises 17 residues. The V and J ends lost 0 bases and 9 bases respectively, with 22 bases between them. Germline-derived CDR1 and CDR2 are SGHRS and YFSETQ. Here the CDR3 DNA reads TGCGCCAGCAGCTTGGCGACTTCTAACCCCCCGGTAGGTGAGCAGTTCTTC. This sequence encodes CASSLATSNPPVGEQFF.

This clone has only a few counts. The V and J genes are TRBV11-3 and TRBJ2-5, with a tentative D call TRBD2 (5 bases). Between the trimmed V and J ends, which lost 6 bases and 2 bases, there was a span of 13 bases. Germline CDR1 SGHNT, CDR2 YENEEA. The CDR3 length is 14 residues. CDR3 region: CASSRGGSQETQYF. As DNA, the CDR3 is TGTGCCAGCAGTCGCGGCGGGTCTCAAGAGACCCAGTACTTC. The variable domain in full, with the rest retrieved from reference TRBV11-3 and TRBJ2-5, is EAGVVQSPRYKIIEKKQPVAFWCNPISGHNTLYWYLQNLGQGPELLIRYENEEAVDDSQLPKDRFSAERLKGVDSTLKIQPAELGDSAVYLCASSRGGSQETQYFGPGTRLLVL.

The CDR3 region has the DNA TGTGCCAGCAGCCCCCAGGGACTGCTAAATTCACCCCTCCACTTT. This codes for CASSPQGLLNSPLHF. V gene TRBV7-9 combines with J gene TRBJ1-6; D is possibly TRBD1 (5 bases). Looked up from germline, CDR1 is SEHNR and CDR2 is FQNEAQ (reference sequence). This CDR3 comprises 15 residues. V gave up 5 bases and J gave up 7 bases, with 15 bases separating them.

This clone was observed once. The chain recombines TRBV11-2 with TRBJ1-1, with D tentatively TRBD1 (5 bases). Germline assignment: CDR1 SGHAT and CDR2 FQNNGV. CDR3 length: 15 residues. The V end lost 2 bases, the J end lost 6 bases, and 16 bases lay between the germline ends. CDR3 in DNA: TGTGCCAGCAGCTTATGGGCAGGGAAGAGTGCTGAAGCTTTCTTT. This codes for CASSLWAGKSAEAFF.

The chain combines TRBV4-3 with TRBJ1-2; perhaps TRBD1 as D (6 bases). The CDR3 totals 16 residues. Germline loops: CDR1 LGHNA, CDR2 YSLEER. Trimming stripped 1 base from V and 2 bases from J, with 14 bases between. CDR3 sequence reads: CASSQVGDTSNYGYTF. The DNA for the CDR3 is TGCGCCAGCAGCCAAGTCGGGGACACTTCCAACTATGGCTACACCTTC.

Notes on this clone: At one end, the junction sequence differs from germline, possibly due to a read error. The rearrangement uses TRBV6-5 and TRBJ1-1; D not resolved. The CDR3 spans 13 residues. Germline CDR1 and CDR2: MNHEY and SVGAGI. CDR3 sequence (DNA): TGTGCCAGCATGAGGACCATGAACACTGAAACTTTCTTT. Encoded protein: CASMRTMNTETFF.

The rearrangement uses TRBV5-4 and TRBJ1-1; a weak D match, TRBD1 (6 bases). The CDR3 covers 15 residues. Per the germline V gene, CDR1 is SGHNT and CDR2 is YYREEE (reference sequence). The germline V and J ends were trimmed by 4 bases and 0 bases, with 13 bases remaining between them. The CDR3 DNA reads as TGTGCCAGCAGCGCCGGACAGCCAATGAACACTGAAGCTTTCTTT. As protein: CASSAGQPMNTEAFF.

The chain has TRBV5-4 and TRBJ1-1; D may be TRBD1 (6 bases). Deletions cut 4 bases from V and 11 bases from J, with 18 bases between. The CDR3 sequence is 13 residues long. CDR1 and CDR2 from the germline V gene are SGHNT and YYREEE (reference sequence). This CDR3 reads CASSLGSYRDAFF. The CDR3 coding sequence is TGTGCCAGCAGCCTGGGGTCCTACAGGGACGCTTTCTTT. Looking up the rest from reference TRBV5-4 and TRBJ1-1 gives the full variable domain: ETGVTQSPTHLIKTRGQQVTLRCSSQSGHNTVSWYQQALGQGPQFIFQYYREEENGRGNFPPRFSGLQFPNYSSELNVNALELDDSALYLCASSLGSYRDAFFGQGTRLTVV.

The CDR3 loop reads CASSGTGAYYGYTF. CDR3 nucleotide sequence: TGTGCCAGCTCCGGGACAGGGGCCTACTATGGCTACACCTTC. This sequence joins TRBV6-6 and TRBJ1-2; 10 bases are shared with TRBD1. The CDR3 is 14 amino acids. V lost 8 bases, J lost 3 bases, and 6 bases stayed unmatched. The germline V gene has CDR1 MNHNY and CDR2 SVGAGI (reference sequence).

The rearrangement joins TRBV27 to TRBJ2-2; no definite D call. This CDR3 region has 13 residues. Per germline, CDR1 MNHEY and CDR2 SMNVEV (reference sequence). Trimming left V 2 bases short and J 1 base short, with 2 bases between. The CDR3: CASSLGNTGELFF. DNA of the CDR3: TGTGCCAGCAGTTTAGGGAACACCGGGGAGCTGTTTTTT.

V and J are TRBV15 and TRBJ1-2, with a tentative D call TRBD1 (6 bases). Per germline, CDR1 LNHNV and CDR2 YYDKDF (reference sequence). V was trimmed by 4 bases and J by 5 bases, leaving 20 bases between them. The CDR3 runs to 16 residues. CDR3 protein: CATSMGQTGPGYGYTF. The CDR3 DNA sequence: TGTGCCACCAGCATGGGCCAGACAGGTCCGGGGTATGGCTACACCTTC.

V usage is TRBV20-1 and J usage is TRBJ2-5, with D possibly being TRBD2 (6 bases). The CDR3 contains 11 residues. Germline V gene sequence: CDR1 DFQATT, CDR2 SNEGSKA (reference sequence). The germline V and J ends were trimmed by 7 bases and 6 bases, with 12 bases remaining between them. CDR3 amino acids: CSVDAGKTQYF. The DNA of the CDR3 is TGCAGTGTGGACGCGGGGAAGACCCAGTACTTC.

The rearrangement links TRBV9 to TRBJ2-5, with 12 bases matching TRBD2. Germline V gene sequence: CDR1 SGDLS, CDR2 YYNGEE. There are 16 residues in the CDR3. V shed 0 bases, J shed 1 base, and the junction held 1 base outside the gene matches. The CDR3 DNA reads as TGTGCCAGCAGCGTAGCTAGCGGGGGGGCCCAAGAGACCCAGTACTTC. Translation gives CASSVASGGAQETQYF.

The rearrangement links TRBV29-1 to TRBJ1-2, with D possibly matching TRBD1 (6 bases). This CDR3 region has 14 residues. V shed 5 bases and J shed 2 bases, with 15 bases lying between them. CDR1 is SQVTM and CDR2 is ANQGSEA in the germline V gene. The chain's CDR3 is CSVPLGAPNYGYTF. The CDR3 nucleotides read TGCAGCGTTCCATTGGGGGCACCCAACTATGGCTACACCTTC.

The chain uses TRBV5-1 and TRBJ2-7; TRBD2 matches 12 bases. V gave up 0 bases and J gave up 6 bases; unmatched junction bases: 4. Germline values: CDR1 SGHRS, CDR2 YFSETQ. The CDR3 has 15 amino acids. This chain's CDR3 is CASSLELAGGAEQYF. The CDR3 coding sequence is TGCGCCAGCAGCTTGGAACTAGCGGGAGGAGCCGAGCAGTACTTC. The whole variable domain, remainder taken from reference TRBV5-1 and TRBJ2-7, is KAGVTQTPRYLIKTRGQQVTLSCSPISGHRSVSWYQQTPGQGLQFLFEYFSETQRNKGNFPGRFSGRQFSNSRSEMNVSTLELGDSALYLCASSLELAGGAEQYFGPGTRLTVT.

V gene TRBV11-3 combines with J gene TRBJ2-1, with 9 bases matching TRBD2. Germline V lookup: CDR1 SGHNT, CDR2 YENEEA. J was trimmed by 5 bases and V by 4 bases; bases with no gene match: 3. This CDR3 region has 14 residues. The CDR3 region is CASSSREGDNEQFF. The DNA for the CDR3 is TGTGCCAGCAGCTCGCGGGAGGGCGACAATGAGCAGTTCTTC.

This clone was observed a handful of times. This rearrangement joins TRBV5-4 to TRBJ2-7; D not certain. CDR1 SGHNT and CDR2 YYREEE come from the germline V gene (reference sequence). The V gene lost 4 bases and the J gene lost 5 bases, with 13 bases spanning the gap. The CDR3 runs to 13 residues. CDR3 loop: CASSPLPRHEQYF. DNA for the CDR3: TGTGCCAGCAGCCCACTACCCCGCCACGAGCAGTACTTC.

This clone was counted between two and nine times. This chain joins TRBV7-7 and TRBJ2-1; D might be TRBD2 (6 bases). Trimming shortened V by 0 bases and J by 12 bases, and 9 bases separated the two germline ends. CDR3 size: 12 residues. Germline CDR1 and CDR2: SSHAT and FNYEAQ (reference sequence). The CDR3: CASSLARGRQFF. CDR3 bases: TGTGCCAGCAGCTTAGCGCGGGGACGGCAGTTCTTC. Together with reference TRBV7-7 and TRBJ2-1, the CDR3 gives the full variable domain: GAGVSQSPRYKVTKRGQDVTLRCDPISSHATLYWYQQALGQGPEFLTYFNYEAQPDKSGLPSDRFSAERPEGSISTLTIQRTEQRDSAMYRCASSLARGRQFFGPGTRLTVL.

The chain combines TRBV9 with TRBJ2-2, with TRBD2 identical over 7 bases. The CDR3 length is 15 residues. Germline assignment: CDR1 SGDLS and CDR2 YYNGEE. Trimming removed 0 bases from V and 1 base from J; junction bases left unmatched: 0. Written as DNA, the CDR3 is TGTGCCAGCAGCGTAGCGGGGGGGAACACCGGGGAGCTGTTTTTT. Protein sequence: CASSVAGGNTGELFF.

The CDR3 sequence is CASSLAGSGSIGELFF. CDR3 in DNA: TGTGCCAGCAGCTTGGCTGGTAGCGGGAGTATCGGGGAGCTGTTTTTT. V and J are TRBV5-4 and TRBJ2-2; 9 positions agree with TRBD2. The CDR3 length is 16 residues. Germline CDR1 is SGHNT and CDR2 is YYREEE (reference sequence). Trimming at V came to 0 bases and at J to 7 bases, leaving 7 bases not matched to a gene.

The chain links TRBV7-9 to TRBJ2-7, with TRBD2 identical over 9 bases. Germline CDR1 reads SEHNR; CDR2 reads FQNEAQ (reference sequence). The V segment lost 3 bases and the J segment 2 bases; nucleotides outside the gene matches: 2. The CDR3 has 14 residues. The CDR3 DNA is TGTGCCAGCAGCTTTCCTAGCGGGACCTACGAGCAGTACTTC. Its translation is CASSFPSGTYEQYF.